The rows below give T cell receptor beta chains drawn from one sample of a study of response to subunit inactivated influenza vaccine. MiXCR, applied by TCRdb to the RT-PCR reads, yields one record per CDR3 protein. This table holds 550,000 to 600,000 distinct CDR3 sequences, roughly 12% found once. Here the sequenced sample was PBMCs from blood, taken on the day of vaccination. The source is a man aged 45-60 years who received an inactivated influenza vaccine. Both conserved end residues are part of each CDR3. The order of the fields is V gene, J gene, clone size, D gene, CDR3 DNA, CDR3 protein. A D gene is named only where the DNA matches it firmly. Only some rows state a clone size, as once, few, many or a class for expanded clones.

TRBV6-4	TRBJ2-6	-	-	TGTGCCAGCAGTGAAATGTCTGGGGCCAACGTCCTGACTTTC	CASSEMSGANVLTF
TRBV9	TRBJ2-7	many	-	TGTGCCAGCAGCGTAGAAGAGGGCACCTACGAGCAGTACTTC	CASSVEEGTYEQYF
TRBV5-1	TRBJ2-7	many	TRBD2	TGCGCCAGCAGCTTTGGTAGCGGGATGCACGAGCAGTACTTC	CASSFGSGMHEQYF
TRBV28	TRBJ1-1	-	-	TGTGCCAGCAGCCCTCCCGAACGTGGGGAAGCTTTCTTT	CASSPPERGEAFF
TRBV4-2	TRBJ1-4	-	TRBD1	TGTGCCAGCAGCCAACGACAGGGGGATGAAAAACTGTTTTTT	CASSQRQGDEKLFF
TRBV6-1	TRBJ1-1	few	TRBD1	TGTGCCAGCAGGGCCGGGACAGGGGTCACTGAAGCTTTCTTT	CASRAGTGVTEAFF
TRBV10-2	TRBJ2-3	-	TRBD1	TGCGCCAGCAGTGAGTCGACTAGTTGGACAGGGGGCGCGAGCACAGATACGCAGTATTTT	CASSESTSWTGGASTDTQYF
TRBV6-1	TRBJ1-6	few	TRBD1	TGTGCCAGCAGCCCCCCTCCCGGGACAGGATTAACACCCCTCCACTTT	CASSPPPGTGLTPLHF
TRBV28	TRBJ2-7	few	-	TGTGCCAGCAGGGCGGCTTGGAGCTCCTACGAGCAGTACTTC	CASRAAWSSYEQYF
TRBV7-9	TRBJ2-2	few	TRBD1	TGTGCCAGCAGCTTCCTAATGGGACAGGGGGAAGACGGGGAGCTGTTTTTT	CASSFLMGQGEDGELFF
TRBV12-2	TRBJ1-1	-	-	TGTGCAAGTCGCTTACGTCGGACCCCTGGTCTAGCTTTCTTT	CASRLRRTPGLAFF
TRBV5-1	TRBJ2-7	many	-	TGCGCCAGCTCGACGCCCGGGGGAGTCTACGAGCAGTACTTC	CASSTPGGVYEQYF
TRBV10-3	TRBJ2-1	-	TRBD2	TGTGCCATCAGTGGGACTAGCGGGGTCTCCTACAATGAGCAGTTCTTC	CAISGTSGVSYNEQFF
TRBV20-1	TRBJ1-1	-	TRBD1	TGCAGTGCTTGGACAGGGCTGAACACTGAAGCTTTCTTT	CSAWTGLNTEAFF
TRBV4-2	TRBJ2-4	-	-	TGTGCCAGCAGCCAAGATCGACATGGGGTATTTTGGGTCAAAAACATTCAGTACTTC	CASSQDRHGVFWVKNIQYF
TRBV6-5	TRBJ1-6	-	-	TGTGCCAGCAGTTCCCGGGCCGAAAATTCACCCCTCCACTTT	CASSSRAENSPLHF
TRBV20-1	TRBJ2-5	few	-	TGCAGTGCTAGGTCGTCCTCAGGGATTAAAGAGACCCAGTACTTC	CSARSSSGIKETQYF
TRBV5-1	TRBJ2-7	-	TRBD1	TGCGCCAGCAGCGAGATGACAGGGCTATTCTTCGAGCAGTACTTC	CASSEMTGLFFEQYF
TRBV28	TRBJ1-6	-	TRBD1	TGTGCCAGCAGTTTAAGGGGGACAGGGGGTATCTTCTCCTATAATTCACCCCTCCACTTT	CASSLRGTGGIFSYNSPLHF
TRBV29-1	TRBJ2-3	few	-	TGCAGCGTAAAACCCAGGTTAGCAGATACGCAGTATTTT	CSVKPRLADTQYF
TRBV7-9	TRBJ2-3	-	-	TGTGCCAGTGCATTGGAAGATACGCAGTATTTT	CASALEDTQYF
TRBV5-5	TRBJ1-1	many	-	TGTGCCAGCAGCTTGCAGGGGTTCTCTGAAGCTTTCTTT	CASSLQGFSEAFF
TRBV5-1	TRBJ2-3	few	TRBD1	TGCGCCAGCAAGGGGGCCGTCACAGATACGCAGTATTTT	CASKGAVTDTQYF
TRBV27	TRBJ2-7	-	-	TGTGCCAGCAGTTTCCTCCTGGGGTTCGAGCAGTACTTC	CASSFLLGFEQYF
TRBV20-1	TRBJ2-6	-	-	TGCAGTGCTCGAGACCTCGGGGTTGGGGCCAACGTCCTGACTTTC	CSARDLGVGANVLTF
TRBV27	TRBJ2-2	many	-	TGTGCCAGCAGTTTACGGTGGACCGACACCGGGGAGCTGTTTTTT	CASSLRWTDTGELFF
TRBV9	TRBJ2-7	few	TRBD2	TGTGCCAGCAGCGTAGGGTCTAGCGGGTTCTCCTACGAGCAGTACTTC	CASSVGSSGFSYEQYF
TRBV6-5	TRBJ2-4	-	-	TGTGCCAGCAGTTACGGGCAGGCCAAAAACATTCAGTACTTC	CASSYGQAKNIQYF
TRBV10-3	TRBJ2-5	few	-	TGTGCCATCAGTGGTAACGGACAACAAGAGACCCAGTACTTC	CAISGNGQQETQYF
TRBV29-1	TRBJ2-7	-	TRBD2	TGCAGCGCCTTTCGAGCGGGAGGGCCTAACGAGCAGTACTTC	CSAFRAGGPNEQYF
TRBV9	TRBJ2-1	many	-	TGTGCCAGCAGCGGCCGTTTTAGAAGCCACAATGAGCAGTTCTTC	CASSGRFRSHNEQFF
TRBV4-3	TRBJ2-3	-	TRBD2	TGCGCCAGCAGCCAAGATCGGGGGGGAGCAGATACGCAGTATTTT	CASSQDRGGADTQYF
TRBV7-9	TRBJ1-6	many	-	TGTGCCAGCAGCTTATCCAGCTCACCCCTCCACTTT	CASSLSSSPLHF
TRBV11-3	TRBJ2-2	many	-	TGTGCCAGCAGCGAAGGACAGAACACCGGGGAGCTGTTTTTT	CASSEGQNTGELFF
TRBV20-1	TRBJ1-6	-	-	TGCAGTGCAACCGGGGGTGCTTATAATTCACCCCTCCACTTT	CSATGGAYNSPLHF
TRBV11-2	TRBJ2-7	many	-	TGTGCCAGCAGCTTAGTTCTTGGTCACGAGCAGTACTTC	CASSLVLGHEQYF
TRBV27	TRBJ2-1	many	-	TGTGCCAGCAGATGGGGGGCTTCTATCAATGAGCAGTTCTTC	CASRWGASINEQFF
TRBV25-1	TRBJ2-5	-	-	TGTGCCAGCAGTCAAGAGACCCAGTCCTTC	CASSQETQSF
TRBV5-1	TRBJ2-7	few	TRBD2	TGCGCCAGCAGCTTCCGGCAGGGAGCGGGAGAGCAGTACTTC	CASSFRQGAGEQYF
TRBV20-1	TRBJ2-7	few	TRBD1	TGCAGTGCTAGTGGACAGGGATGGTCCGAGCAGTACTTC	CSASGQGWSEQYF
TRBV4-1	TRBJ2-3	-	-	TGCGCCAGCAGCCAAGCGTGGGGGGGCTACGATTCGGATACGCAGTATTTT	CASSQAWGGYDSDTQYF
TRBV3-1	TRBJ2-5	-	-	TGTGCCAGCAGCCAAGTCCATGGGGGAGAGACCCAGTACTTC	CASSQVHGGETQYF
TRBV20-1	TRBJ2-2	many	-	TGCAGTGCTAGGCAGGGCAACGGGGAGCTGTTTTTT	CSARQGNGELFF